Following are 32 T cell receptor beta chains from one sample sequenced in a study of T-cell reconstitution after alpha-beta-depleted transplantation in children. During its preparation, the TCRbeta library received unique molecular identifiers. Via MiXCR, TCRdb re-called the PCR reads, giving one row per CDR3 protein. Of approximately 590,000 distinct CDR3 sequences in the sample, roughly a tenth are singletons; the top ten hold less than 5%. The specimen was PBMCs from the stem cell graft donor, collected from the stem cell graft. The receptors here all came from a human donor who donated a stem cell graft to a child with acute myeloid leukemia.

This clonotype was seen a handful of times. The gene calls are TRBV6-2 or TRBV6-3 and TRBJ2-4; 7 bases line up with TRBD1. The CDR3 is made up of 16 amino acids. Germline V gene data show CDR1 as MNHEY and CDR2 as SVGEGT. Germline trimming cut 4 bases from V and 0 bases from J; bases unmatched to any gene: 6. The CDR3 DNA reads TGTGCCAGCAGTTGGGGGACAGCTGTAGCCAAAAACATTCAGTACTTC. It translates to CASSWGTAVAKNIQYF.

The sample holds a few counts of this clonotype. The gene calls are TRBV28 and TRBJ2-7; 12 nucleotides match TRBD2. The CDR3 contains 18 residues. Germline loops: CDR1 MDHEN, CDR2 SYDVKM. The ends lost 5 bases at V and 2 bases at J; junction bases unmatched: 13. The CDR3 region has the DNA TGTGCCAGCAGTCCACCATCTCCTAGCGGGAGGGCACCCTACGAGCAGTACTTC. It yields the protein CASSPPSPSGRAPYEQYF. Full variable domain (missing parts from reference TRBV28 and TRBJ2-7): DVKVTQSSRYLVKRTGEKVFLECVQDMDHENMFWYRQDPGLGLRLIYFSYDVKMKEKGDIPEGYSVSREKKERFSLILESASTNQTSMYLCASSPPSPSGRAPYEQYFGPGTRLTVT.

This clonotype was picked up a small number of times. This CDR3 is CASREGQGANYEQYF. CDR3 bases: TGTGCCAGCAGGGAGGGACAGGGGGCGAACTACGAGCAGTACTTC. This chain connects TRBV2 to TRBJ2-7, with 12 positions matching TRBD1. The CDR3 consists of 15 residues. CDR1 is SNHLY, CDR2 FYNNEI, per germline. J gave up 3 bases and V 6 bases, and 6 bases lay outside the gene matches.

The gene calls are TRBV28 and TRBJ2-1, with no clear D. V was pared by 8 bases and J by 10 bases, with 24 bases between. From germline, CDR1 is MDHEN and CDR2 SYDVKM. The CDR3 loop spans 15 amino acids. CDR3 in amino acids: CASAPPIVGGREQFF. The CDR3 DNA sequence: TGTGCCAGCGCCCCCCCCATCGTGGGTGGAAGGGAGCAGTTCTTC.

This clonotype occurred a few times. The rearrangement links TRBV5-1 to TRBJ2-2, with D maybe TRBD2 (5 bases). CDR1 is SGHRS and CDR2 is YFSETQ in the germline V gene. The germline V and J ends were trimmed by 4 bases and 5 bases, with 15 bases remaining between them. The CDR3 is made up of 15 amino acids. The CDR3 region has the DNA TGCGCCAGCAGCCCCGACGGAGGAAGAACCGGGGAGCTGTTTTTT. It codes for CASSPDGGRTGELFF.

This clonotype was observed at least ten times. V is TRBV5-1 and J is TRBJ2-3; no clear D gene. The germline CDR1 and CDR2 sequences are SGHRS and YFSETQ. This CDR3 region has 13 residues. V was cut by 4 bases and J by 5 bases, with 11 bases left in between. Here the CDR3 DNA reads TGCGCCAGCAGCGGAGCCCTCAAAGATACGCAGTATTTT. Residues: CASSGALKDTQYF.

A few counts support this clonotype. The chain uses TRBV20-1 and TRBJ1-5, with D maybe TRBD1 (5 bases). This CDR3 region has 16 residues. Per germline, CDR1 DFQATT and CDR2 SNEGSKA (reference sequence). The V and J ends lost 4 bases and 4 bases respectively, with 20 bases between them. The CDR3 sequence: CSATVAGEGFNQPQHF. CDR3 DNA: TGCAGTGCTACAGTGGCGGGGGAGGGATTTAATCAGCCCCAGCATTTT.

This clonotype has a count of ten or more. This sequence joins TRBV10-3 and TRBJ2-1; D may be TRBD2 (6 bases). CDR3 length: 13 residues. Trimming took off 7 bases at V and 3 bases at J, with 10 bases between the two ends. Germline CDR1 is ENHRY and CDR2 is SYGVKD. The CDR3 region is CAIKSSGYNEQFF. The DNA of the CDR3 is TGTGCCATCAAGAGTAGCGGCTACAATGAGCAGTTCTTC.

The V call is TRBV25-1, the J call TRBJ2-7; TRBD1 matches at 8 bases. CDR3 size: 15 residues. V was pared by 3 bases and J by 2 bases, with 6 bases of the junction left unmatched. The germline CDR1 and CDR2 sequences are MGHDK and SYGVNS. CDR3 amino acids: CASSDRGQGTYEQYF. DNA for the CDR3: TGTGCCAGCAGTGACCGAGGACAGGGTACCTACGAGCAGTACTTC.

A remark on this clonotype: A much larger clone lies one base from this, so it may be a read error. The CDR3 does not end in the conserved phenylalanine or tryptophan, so this is likely a read error. The J gene is TRBJ2-7, the V gene TRBV4-1, with D maybe TRBD2 (5 bases). Germline V gene data show CDR1 as MGHRA and CDR2 as YSYEKL. The CDR3 has 15 residues. CDR3 DNA sequence: TGCGCCAGCAGCCAAGGAGGGCCAGAAAGGTACGAACAGTACATC. Translated, it gives CASSQGGPERYEQYI.

The J gene is TRBJ2-5, the V gene TRBV3-1; D possibly corresponds to TRBD1 (6 bases). The CDR3 runs to 15 residues. V lost 2 bases and J lost 2, with 12 bases in between. Germline V gives CDR1 LGHDT, CDR2 YNNKEL (reference sequence). The CDR3 nucleotides are TGTGCCAGCAGCCAATTAAGGGACAAACAAGAGACCCAGTACTTC. Encoded protein: CASSQLRDKQETQYF.

This clonotype was detected only a few times. The junction departs from the called germline gene at one end, perhaps through a read error. The genes are TRBV29-1 and TRBJ2-3; TRBD2 aligns across 13 bases. This CDR3 region has 19 residues. Germline V gene sequence: CDR1 SQVTM, CDR2 ANQGSEA. CDR3 nucleotides: TGCAGCGTTCAAGAACCCGGGACTAGCGGGATCGGTGGCACAGATACGCAGTATTTT. Amino acids: CSVQEPGTSGIGGTDTQYF.

This clonotype has ten or more counts. The gene calls are TRBV27 and TRBJ2-6; no firm D call. Trimming stripped 5 bases from V and 0 bases from J, with 11 bases between. CDR3 length: 16 residues. CDR1 and CDR2 (germline): MNHEY, SMNVEV (reference sequence). CDR3 amino acids: CASSGIQISGANVLTF. The CDR3 DNA follows: TGTGCCAGCAGTGGGATACAGATCTCTGGGGCCAACGTCCTGACTTTC.

The table lists this clonotype with a few counts. The chain is built from TRBV15 and TRBJ1-2, with TRBD1 matching 9 bases. Germline loops: CDR1 LNHNV, CDR2 YYDKDF (reference sequence). After removal of 0 bases from V and 5 bases from J, the junction contained 7 bases not matched to a gene. CDR3 length: 16 amino acids. The CDR3 DNA is TGTGCCACCAGCAGAGATCGGGACAGGGTTAGTTATGGCTACACCTTC. This gives the protein CATSRDRDRVSYGYTF.

This clonotype was seen repeatedly, ten times or more. The rearrangement uses TRBV12-3 or TRBV12-4 and TRBJ2-2, with D perhaps matching TRBD2 (7 bases). The CDR3 covers 15 residues. Trimming pared 3 bases from V and 0 bases from J, leaving 8 bases between. The DNA of the CDR3 is TGTGCCAGCAGTTTCGGGGGGCCGAACACCGGGGAGCTGTTTTTT. It yields the protein CASSFGGPNTGELFF.

The V gene is TRBV28, the J gene TRBJ1-2, with 11 positions matching TRBD1. The CDR3 spans 16 residues. The J segment lost 13 bases and the V segment lost 3 bases, leaving 16 bases of the junction unmatched. Germline assignment: CDR1 MDHEN and CDR2 SYDVKM. CDR3 in amino acids: CASSLDRGRFAMAGTF. The CDR3 DNA reads TGTGCCAGCAGTTTGGACAGGGGGCGGTTCGCTATGGCGGGCACCTTC.

This chain connects TRBV20-1 to TRBJ2-5; TRBD2 matches at 10 bases. Trimming at V came to 5 bases and at J to 5 bases, leaving 14 bases not matched to a gene. The germline gives CDR1 DFQATT, CDR2 SNEGSKA (reference sequence). This CDR3 has 16 residues. The CDR3 region is CSAVSPAGGKGETQYF. CDR3 coding DNA: TGCAGTGCTGTATCCCCAGCGGGAGGGAAGGGGGAGACCCAGTACTTC.

CDR3 coding DNA: TGTGCCAGCAGCCCCGCCCTCGGAGCGGGAGGTGCAAATGAGCAGTTCTTC. The encoded protein is CASSPALGAGGANEQFF. V and J are TRBV7-9 and TRBJ2-1; 9 bases fit TRBD2. This CDR3 has 17 residues. CDR1 and CDR2 (germline): SEHNR, FQNEAQ (reference sequence). V was pared by 5 bases and J by 7 bases, with 15 bases of the junction left unmatched.

CDR3 sequence (DNA): TGTGCCAGCAGCTTAGCTCTAGCGGGAGGAGGAAATGAGCAGTTCTTC. Translating gives CASSLALAGGGNEQFF. V and J are TRBV7-2 and TRBJ2-1; 11 nucleotides agree with TRBD2. V was pared by 0 bases and J by 7 bases, with 5 bases of the junction left unmatched. The length of the CDR3 is 16 residues. Germline assignment: CDR1 SGHTA and CDR2 FQGNSA.

This clonotype appeared many times. Written as DNA, the CDR3 is TGCAGCGGCGGACAGGGGGACTATGGCTACACCTTC. It encodes CSGGQGDYGYTF. The V gene is TRBV29-1, the J gene TRBJ1-2; the match to TRBD1 covers 10 bases. V lost 7 bases, J lost 3 bases, and 2 bases stayed unmatched. CDR1 is SQVTM, CDR2 ANQGSEA, per germline. The CDR3 totals 12 residues.

This clonotype was observed a handful of times. The chain uses TRBV12-3 or TRBV12-4 and TRBJ2-1, with D hard to call. V shed 7 bases and J shed 5 bases, with 9 bases lying between them. This CDR3 contains 12 residues. The CDR3 DNA reads as TGTGCCAGCACTCGACTCAACAATGAGCAGTTCTTC. As protein: CASTRLNNEQFF.

This chain uses TRBV3-1 with TRBJ2-1; D is perhaps TRBD2 (6 bases). This CDR3 has 14 residues. Germline values: CDR1 LGHDT, CDR2 YNNKEL (reference sequence). Trimming took off 0 bases at V and 5 bases at J, with 8 bases between the two ends. CDR3 DNA: TGTGCCAGCAGCCAAGAGGAGGGGAACAATGAGCAGTTCTTC. This translates into CASSQEEGNNEQFF.

This clonotype was seen many times. V is TRBV4-2 and J is TRBJ2-7; D is unresolved. Germline values: CDR1 LGHNA, CDR2 YNFKEQ. This CDR3 has 15 residues. V gave up 0 bases and J gave up 1 base, with 10 bases separating them. The chain's CDR3 is CASSQENGMSYEQYF. The CDR3 DNA reads as TGTGCCAGCAGCCAAGAGAACGGAATGTCCTACGAGCAGTACTTC.

This clonotype was counted only a few times. CDR3 coding DNA: TGTGCCAGCAGCTTTATATCCCCCGTCGGCGGGAGGGAATACAATGAGCAGTTCTTC. This gives the protein CASSFISPVGGREYNEQFF. The V and J genes are TRBV11-2 and TRBJ2-1, with 9 bases aligning to TRBD2. The CDR3 extends over 19 amino acids. CDR1 and CDR2 (germline): SGHAT, FQNNGV. Trimming cost V 3 bases and J 4 bases; bases outside gene matches: 16. Variable domain in full (rest from reference TRBV11-2 and TRBJ2-1): EAGVAQSPRYKIIEKRQSVAFWCNPISGHATLYWYQQILGQGPKLLIQFQNNGVVDDSQLPKDRFSAERLKGVDSTLKIQPAKLEDSAVYLCASSFISPVGGREYNEQFFGPGTRLTVL.

The rearrangement uses TRBV15 and TRBJ2-5; D ambiguous. The CDR3 sequence is 12 residues long. V lost 3 bases to trimming and J lost 5 bases, with 7 bases between them. Per the germline V gene, CDR1 is LNHNV and CDR2 is YYDKDF (reference sequence). This CDR3 is CATSSSGETQYF. The CDR3 DNA is TGTGCCACCAGCAGCAGTGGGGAGACCCAGTACTTC.

This clonotype was counted many times. The chain links TRBV20-1 to TRBJ1-4; the D gene is possibly TRBD1 (6 bases). With 0 bases removed from V and 8 bases from J, the gap between germline ends came to 13 bases. The length of the CDR3 is 14 residues. CDR1 is DFQATT, CDR2 SNEGSKA, per germline (reference sequence). In DNA form, the CDR3 reads TGCAGTGCTAGAGAAGGGGGACTGGGGGAAAAACTGTTTTTT. Its protein is CSAREGGLGEKLFF.

Only a few counts were recorded for this clonotype. The chain combines TRBV5-1 with TRBJ2-2; D is possibly TRBD2 (5 bases). The CDR3 is made up of 17 amino acids. Between the trimmed V and J ends, which lost 3 bases and 1 base, there was a span of 16 bases. Germline CDR1 reads SGHRS; CDR2 reads YFSETQ. CDR3 DNA: TGCGCCAGCAGCTCCGCCTTCCCCGGGATGAACACCGGGGAGCTGTTTTTT. Translating gives CASSSAFPGMNTGELFF.

This clonotype has a count of ten or more. This rearrangement joins TRBV7-9 to TRBJ2-2; 9 bases are shared with TRBD1. V was pared by 0 bases and J by 0 bases, with 8 bases of the junction left unmatched. The CDR3 is made up of 19 amino acids. Germline values: CDR1 SEHNR, CDR2 FQNEAQ (reference sequence). CDR3 in amino acids: CASSLALRGQGPNTGELFF. CDR3 nucleotide sequence: TGTGCCAGCAGCTTAGCGCTTCGGGGACAGGGACCGAACACCGGGGAGCTGTTTTTT.

The chain uses TRBV10-3 and TRBJ1-6; TRBD1 might be the D (5 bases). The CDR3 has 13 residues. Germline V CDR1 and CDR2: ENHRY, SYGVKD. V was clipped by 2 bases and J by 6 bases, with 5 bases between them. CDR3 amino acids: CAISEGGNSPLHF. Written as DNA, the CDR3 is TGTGCCATCAGTGAGGGGGGTAATTCACCCCTCCACTTT.

This clonotype occurred many times. The chain recombines TRBV20-1 with TRBJ2-5, with D tentatively TRBD2 (6 bases). Germline V gene data show CDR1 as DFQATT and CDR2 as SNEGSKA (reference sequence). This CDR3 has 13 amino acids. V was trimmed by 3 bases and J by 1 base, leaving 9 bases between them. CDR3 protein: CSASLTSQETQYF. The CDR3, as DNA: TGCAGTGCTAGTCTGACTAGCCAAGAGACCCAGTACTTC.

This clonotype occurred many times. This rearrangement joins TRBV27 to TRBJ2-3, with unresolved D. V was trimmed by 4 bases and J by 2 bases, leaving 10 bases between them. The CDR3 has 14 amino acids. Germline assignment: CDR1 MNHEY and CDR2 SMNVEV (reference sequence). The CDR3 DNA sequence: TGTGCCAGCAGTTGGAAAACTCCCACAGATACGCAGTATTTT. It translates to CASSWKTPTDTQYF.

The chain couples TRBV5-5 to TRBJ2-2, with D perhaps being TRBD1 or TRBD2 (6 bases each). The germline gives CDR1 SGHKS, CDR2 YYEKEE (reference sequence). The V and J ends lost 3 bases and 0 bases respectively, with 9 bases between them. The CDR3 totals 15 residues. CDR3 DNA: TGTGCCAGCAGCTACGGGGGCACGAACACCGGGGAGCTGTTTTTT. It specifies CASSYGGTNTGELFF.